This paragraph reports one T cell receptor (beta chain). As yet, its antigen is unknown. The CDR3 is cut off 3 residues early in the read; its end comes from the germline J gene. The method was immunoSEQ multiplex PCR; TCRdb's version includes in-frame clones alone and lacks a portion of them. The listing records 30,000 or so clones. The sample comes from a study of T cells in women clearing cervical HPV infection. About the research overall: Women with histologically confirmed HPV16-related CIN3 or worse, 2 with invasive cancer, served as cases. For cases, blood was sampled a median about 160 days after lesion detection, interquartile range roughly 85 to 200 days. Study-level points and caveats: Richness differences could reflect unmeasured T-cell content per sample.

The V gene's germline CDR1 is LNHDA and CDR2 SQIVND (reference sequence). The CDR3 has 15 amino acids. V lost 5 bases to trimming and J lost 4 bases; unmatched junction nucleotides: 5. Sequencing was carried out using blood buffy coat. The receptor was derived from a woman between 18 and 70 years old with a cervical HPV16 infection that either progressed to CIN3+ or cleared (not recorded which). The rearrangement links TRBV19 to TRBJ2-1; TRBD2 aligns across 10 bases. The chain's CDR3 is CASSFGLAAYNEQFF. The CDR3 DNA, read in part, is TGTGCCAGTAGTTTCGGACTAGCGGCTTACAATGAG.